The clone carrying this T cell receptor (beta chain) turned up a few times. Its antigen remains unknown. The data belong to a study of cytomegalovirus exposure and HLA in healthy donors. Findings and caveats of the study: Specificity of three CMV-associated chains for CMV antigens was verified in vitro.

The PCR used 60 Vbeta and 13 Jbeta primers. Assay: immunoSEQ multiplex PCR; the TCRdb copy retains only in-frame clones and omits some. Of some 150,000 clones detected, approximately 72% appear once; the ten largest clones hold about 2.5%. The length of the CDR3 is 15 residues. The V gene end was trimmed by 4 bases and the J gene end by 4 bases; junction bases not matched to a gene: 7. Germline CDR1 and CDR2: MNHEY and SVGAGI. The chain is built from TRBV6-5 and TRBJ1-2; 9 bases align to TRBD1. This sequence originates from a human donor in good health. Material: PBMCs. The CDR3, as DNA: TGTGCCAGCAGTTCGCCGGGACAGGGTGCCTATGGCTACACCTTC. Translation: CASSSPGQGAYGYTF.